This is a list of T cell receptor beta chains from one sample in a study of cytomegalovirus exposure and HLA in healthy donors. Measured with immunoSEQ multiplex PCR; TCRdb has only the in-frame clones, and not every one. The profile shows 200,000 or so clones, approximately 81% of them singletons. The material sequenced was PBMCs. Receptor source: a man aged 25 to 40 in good health and CMV-seronegative. Both conserved end residues are part of each CDR3. D genes are given only for firm matches. For some rows the clone size is stated as once, few or many, or as a class when expanded; others skip it.

J gene	D gene	clone size	V gene	CDR3 protein	CDR3 DNA
TRBJ1-5	NA	NA	TRBV5-6	CASSLSGFQPQHF	TGTGCCAGCAGCTTATCAGGGTTTCAGCCCCAGCATTTT
TRBJ1-1	NA	NA	TRBV5-1	CASSLRQALGNMNTEAFF	TGCGCCAGCAGCTTGCGACAGGCGCTTGGGAATATGAACACTGAAGCTTTCTTT
TRBJ2-1	TRBD1	NA	TRBV7-3	CASSSGTGDEQFF	TGTGCCAGCAGCTCCGGGACAGGGGATGAGCAGTTCTTC
TRBJ2-2	NA	NA	TRBV7-6	CASSLYTLRGAGELFF	TGTGCCAGCAGCTTATACACCCTTCGCGGCGCCGGGGAGCTGTTTTTT
TRBJ2-3	TRBD1	NA	TRBV14	CASSHLGTGTGRADTQYF	TGTGCCAGCAGCCACCTGGGGACCGGGACAGGGAGGGCAGATACGCAGTATTTT
TRBJ1-2	NA	NA	TRBV28	CASSGRNYGYTF	TGTGCCAGCAGTGGCAGAAACTATGGCTACACCTTC
TRBJ1-6	NA	NA	TRBV19	CAPFGVYNSPLHF	TGCGCCCCCTTCGGAGTTTATAATTCACCCCTCCACTTT
TRBJ2-3	TRBD2	NA	TRBV4-2	CASSLRLAGTSTDTQYF	TGTGCCAGCAGTCTCCGACTAGCGGGGACTAGCACAGATACGCAGTATTTT
TRBJ2-7	NA	NA	TRBV5-1	CASSRGGGVGGPMGYEQYF	TGCGCCAGCAGCCGTGGCGGGGGTGTAGGGGGGCCGATGGGGTACGAGCAGTACTTC
TRBJ1-3	TRBD1	NA	TRBV6-5	CASSSTGPSEGNTIYF	TGTGCCAGCAGTTCGACAGGGCCCTCCGAGGGAAACACCATATATTTT
TRBJ1-6	TRBD1	few	TRBV25-1	CASDRDGSPLHF	TGTGCCAGCGACAGGGACGGTTCACCCCTCCACTTT
TRBJ1-2	TRBD1	few	TRBV7-2	CASSGMSGTGPYGYTF	TGTGCCAGCAGCGGGATGAGTGGGACAGGGCCCTATGGCTACACCTTC
TRBJ1-6	TRBD1	NA	TRBV28	CASGTGSYNSPLHF	TGTGCCAGCGGGACAGGGTCCTATAATTCACCCCTCCACTTT
TRBJ2-7	TRBD2	once	TRBV9	CASSVSGGGSYEQYF	TGTGCCAGCAGCGTAAGCGGGGGAGGATCCTACGAGCAGTACTTC